This TCR beta chain was found in a study of vaccination and CD4 T cells after COVID-19. Regarding treatment: approximately nine-day PBMC culture with coronavirus spike peptide pools or control peptides (ViraFEST assay). As regards this clonotype: Antigen: not known.

Cultured CD4+ T cells had their DNA profiled by the Oncomine TCR Beta short-read assay. TCRdb used MiXCR to reprocess the PCR reads, holding one entry per CDR3 protein. Of roughly 25,000 distinct CDR3 sequences in the sample, 58% are singletons; the top ten hold about 3%. The CDR3 consists of 16 residues. The germline V gene has CDR1 MDHEN and CDR2 SYDVKM. The V gene lost 2 bases and the J gene lost 1 base, with 11 bases spanning the gap. Material: CD4+ T cells from blood, cultured in vitro. The origin of this receptor is a human donor who had recovered from COVID-19. This rearrangement joins TRBV28 to TRBJ1-4; D is ambiguous. The CDR3 nucleotides read TGTGCCAGCAGTTTAGGAACTTCAGGAACTAATGAAAAACTGTTTTTT. This encodes CASSLGTSGTNEKLFF.